A single sample gave rise to the 27 T cell receptor beta chains below, sequenced in a study of blood T cell repertoires in COVID-19. Data came from immunoSEQ multiplex PCR; TCRdb stores just in-frame clones and leaves some out. The sample has 120,000 or so clones, about four fifths seen once. Sequencing was done on a sample of PBMCs or T cells enriched from blood (not recorded which). The receptors derive from a woman aged 30 to 39 who had recovered from COVID-19.

The chain links TRBV19 to TRBJ2-1, with TRBD2 matching 10 bases. Germline V gives CDR1 LNHDA, CDR2 SQIVND (reference sequence). The trim removed 3 bases at V and 6 bases at J, leaving 14 bases unmatched. The CDR3 totals 18 residues. CDR3 sequence reads: CASSIRLAGVGKGNEQFF. DNA of the CDR3: TGTGCCAGTAGTATCCGGCTAGCGGGAGTAGGAAAGGGCAATGAGCAGTTCTTC.

CDR3 sequence: CASSPPGRDTEAFF. In DNA form, the CDR3 reads TGTGCCAGCTCACCACCAGGCAGGGACACTGAAGCTTTCTTT. The chain uses TRBV18 and TRBJ1-1; D possibly corresponds to TRBD1 (5 bases). The CDR3 is 14 residues long. Trimming took 0 bases from V and 3 from J, leaving 8 bases between them. Germline loops: CDR1 KGHSH, CDR2 LQKENI. The full variable domain, rest sourced from reference TRBV18 and TRBJ1-1, is NAGVMQNPRHLVRRRGQEARLRCSPMKGHSHVYWYRQLPEEGLKFMVYLQKENIIDESGMPKERFSAEFPKEGPSILRIQQVVRGDSAAYFCASSPPGRDTEAFFGQGTRLTVV.

The CDR3 region is CATSRDRGANTGELFF. CDR3 nucleotides: TGTGCCACCAGCAGAGATAGGGGCGCGAACACCGGGGAGCTGTTTTTT. The V gene is TRBV15, the J gene TRBJ2-2; weak D call: TRBD1 (5 bases). This CDR3 region has 16 residues. Between the trimmed V and J ends, which lost 0 bases and 0 bases, there was a span of 8 bases. From germline, CDR1 is LNHNV and CDR2 YYDKDF (reference sequence).

This clone was recorded a few times. The chain combines TRBV21-1 with TRBJ2-1; the tabulated D call, TRBD2, remains unverified against the DNA. TRBV21-1 is reported as a pseudogene. CDR3 length equals 19 residues. The CDR3 nucleotides read TGTGCCAGCAGGACAGCGGTCCAGCGGGAGAGCCGCTCCTACAATGAGCAGTTCTTC. This sequence encodes CASRTAVQRESRSYNEQFF.

The chain combines TRBV19 with TRBJ1-1; 8 nucleotides align to TRBD1. After removal of 5 bases from V and 10 bases from J, the junction contained 9 bases not matched to a gene. The germline gives CDR1 LNHDA, CDR2 SQIVND (reference sequence). This CDR3 has 13 amino acids. The CDR3 protein is CASSSQGALLAFF. The CDR3 nucleotides read TGTGCCAGTAGTTCTCAGGGGGCGCTTTTAGCTTTCTTT.

This chain joins TRBV4-1 and TRBJ2-7; a possible D gene is TRBD2 (6 bases). V lost 1 base and J lost 0, with 10 bases in between. The CDR3 runs 15 residues. CDR1 and CDR2 from the germline V gene are MGHRA and YSYEKL. CDR3: CASSQVGTPSYEQYF. The CDR3 nucleotides are TGCGCCAGCAGCCAAGTCGGGACTCCCTCCTACGAGCAGTACTTC.

This clone has just one count. This chain connects TRBV7-2 to TRBJ2-7, with TRBD2 matching over 11 bases. This CDR3 comprises 16 residues. The J segment lost 0 bases and the V segment lost 5 bases, leaving 6 bases of the junction unmatched. Germline V gives CDR1 SGHTA, CDR2 FQGNSA. CDR3: CASSRTGTSGSYEQYF. In nucleotides, the CDR3 is TGTGCCAGCAGCCGTACCGGGACTAGCGGCTCCTACGAGCAGTACTTC.

The J gene is TRBJ2-3, the V gene TRBV29-1, with D possibly TRBD2 on 7 matching bases. This CDR3 has 15 residues. Germline V lookup: CDR1 SQVTM, CDR2 ANQGSEA. The V and J ends lost 3 bases and 7 bases respectively, with 20 bases between them. The CDR3 bases are TGCAGCGTTGAGTTTCTAGCGGCACAGGGTTATACGCAGTATTTT. Protein product: CSVEFLAAQGYTQYF.

The V gene is TRBV9, the J gene TRBJ1-3; D perhaps matches TRBD1 (6 bases). V gave up 3 bases and J gave up 2 bases, with 12 bases separating them. The CDR3 totals 15 residues. Germline CDR1 SGDLS, CDR2 YYNGEE. The CDR3 loop reads CASSATGNAGNTIYF. In DNA, the CDR3 is TGTGCCAGCAGCGCCACAGGGAATGCTGGAAACACCATATATTTT.

This clone has just one count. The CDR3 spells CASRQGPHNYGYTF. The CDR3 DNA reads TGTGCCAGTAGACAGGGACCGCATAACTATGGCTACACCTTC. The V and J genes are TRBV19 and TRBJ1-2, with TRBD1 as a possible D gene (6 bases). Germline V CDR1 and CDR2: LNHDA, SQIVND (reference sequence). The V end lost 6 bases, the J end lost 1 base, and 12 bases lay between the germline ends. This CDR3 is built from 14 residues.

This clone was found a few times. The V call is TRBV9, the J call TRBJ1-3; 9 bases align to TRBD1. Germline V lookup: CDR1 SGDLS, CDR2 YYNGEE. V lost 1 base to trimming and J lost 4 bases; unmatched junction nucleotides: 3. This CDR3 is built from 15 residues. The CDR3 coding sequence is TGTGCCAGCAGCGTACGGGACAGGGCCGGAAACACCATATATTTT. This gives the protein CASSVRDRAGNTIYF.

This chain connects TRBV19 to TRBJ1-4; D not certain. V lost 4 bases and J 0 bases, leaving 12 bases between the germline ends. Looked up from germline, CDR1 is LNHDA and CDR2 is SQIVND (reference sequence). The CDR3 is 16 residues long. This chain's CDR3 is CASSTRAGTTNEKLFF. The CDR3 DNA is TGTGCCAGTAGTACCCGGGCGGGGACAACTAATGAAAAACTGTTTTTT.

The rearrangement links TRBV25-1 to TRBJ1-2; D perhaps matches TRBD1 (5 bases). Germline CDR1 reads MGHDK; CDR2 reads SYGVNS. The CDR3 consists of 12 residues. Trimming removed 3 bases at V and 4 bases at J, with 6 bases between. CDR3 nucleotide sequence: TGTGCCAGCAGTGACCAGGGCTATGGCTACACCTTC. This encodes CASSDQGYGYTF.

This chain connects TRBV15 to TRBJ1-2, with TRBD1 matching over 8 bases. V shed 3 bases, J shed 0 bases, and the junction held 9 bases outside the gene matches. Germline V CDR1 and CDR2: LNHNV, YYDKDF (reference sequence). The CDR3 runs 17 residues. The CDR3, as DNA: TGTGCCACCAGCAGGGAGACAGGGGTACTAGCTAACTATGGCTACACCTTC. Protein sequence: CATSRETGVLANYGYTF.

The chain couples TRBV3-1 (or the pseudogene TRBV3-2) to TRBJ2-5; 13 bases are shared with TRBD2. Germline CDR1 LGHDT, CDR2 YNNKEL (reference sequence). CDR3 size: 18 residues. After removal of 1 base from V and 5 bases from J, the junction contained 10 bases not matched to a gene. CDR3 region: CASSQARTSGSVRETQYF. The CDR3 DNA is TGTGCCAGCAGCCAAGCCCGGACTAGCGGGAGTGTACGGGAGACCCAGTACTTC.

The chain joins TRBV19 to TRBJ2-7; D may be TRBD2 (6 bases). Between the trimmed V and J ends, which lost 4 bases and 0 bases, there was a span of 13 bases. Germline CDR1 reads LNHDA; CDR2 reads SQIVND (reference sequence). The CDR3 loop spans 15 amino acids. The CDR3 sequence: CASSSGTRSSYEQYF. The DNA for the CDR3 is TGTGCCAGTAGTAGCGGGACGCGGAGCTCCTACGAGCAGTACTTC.

The J gene is TRBJ1-1, the V gene TRBV5-8, with D tentatively TRBD1 (6 bases). V was pared by 6 bases and J by 6 bases, with 30 bases between. The CDR3 is 18 residues long. CDR1 and CDR2 from the germline V gene are SGHTS and YDEGEE. CDR3 loop: CASKGIGRGRGGGPEAFF. The CDR3 DNA sequence: TGTGCCAGCAAGGGGATCGGCAGGGGCCGTGGTGGGGGTCCTGAAGCTTTCTTT.

V and J are TRBV5-1 and TRBJ2-3, with 12 bases matching TRBD2. There are 15 residues in the CDR3. Trimming at V came to 1 base and at J to 6 bases, leaving 3 bases not matched to a gene. Germline CDR1 reads SGHRS; CDR2 reads YFSETQ. CDR3 nucleotides: TGCGCCAGCAGCTTGACTAGCGGGAGGACGGATACGCAGTATTTT. It encodes CASSLTSGRTDTQYF.

This chain links TRBV28 with TRBJ1-6, with 8 bases identical to TRBD1. The germline V gene has CDR1 MDHEN and CDR2 SYDVKM. V shed 4 bases and J 12 bases; nucleotides not matched to a gene: 5. This CDR3 has 13 residues. CDR3 DNA sequence: TGTGCCAGCAGTTCCGGACAGGGAGGACCCCTCCACTTT. Translated: CASSSGQGGPLHF.

This CDR3 reads CASSPREGQERTDTQYF. CDR3 bases: TGTGCCAGCAGCCCCCGGGAAGGACAGGAACGCACAGATACGCAGTATTTT. The chain uses TRBV19 and TRBJ2-3; 7 nucleotides agree with TRBD1. With V trimmed by 9 bases and J by 1 base, 16 bases remained unmatched. Germline CDR1 is LNHDA and CDR2 is SQIVND (reference sequence). CDR3 length: 17 amino acids. The whole variable domain, remainder taken from reference TRBV19 and TRBJ2-3, is DGGITQSPKYLFRKEGQNVTLSCEQNLNHDAMYWYRQDPGQGLRLIYYSQIVNDFQKGDIAEGYSVSREKKESFPLTVTSAQKNPTAFYLCASSPREGQERTDTQYFGPGTRLTVL.

The chain recombines TRBV4-1 with TRBJ2-7; TRBD1 matches 9 bases. Germline V gene lookup returns CDR1 MGHRA and CDR2 YSYEKL. The CDR3 runs 15 residues. Unmatched junction bases numbered 4, after V lost 3 bases and J lost 1 base. CDR3 DNA sequence: TGCGCCAGCAGCCACCCGGGACAGGGTTCCTACGAGCAGTACTTC. Translated: CASSHPGQGSYEQYF.

The genes are TRBV19 and TRBJ2-2, with a weak D call TRBD1 (5 bases). The CDR3 is 14 residues long. Germline V lookup: CDR1 LNHDA, CDR2 SQIVND (reference sequence). V lost 6 bases and J 4 bases, leaving 12 bases between the germline ends. CDR3 sequence reads: CASRSRQPTGELFF. Here the CDR3 DNA reads TGTGCCAGTAGATCCCGACAGCCCACCGGGGAGCTGTTTTTT.

V is TRBV9 and J is TRBJ1-2, with D possibly TRBD1 on 5 matching bases. Germline V CDR1 and CDR2: SGDLS, YYNGEE. The CDR3 is made up of 16 amino acids. V dropped 4 bases and J dropped 7 bases, with 23 bases sitting between them. For the CDR3, the DNA is TGTGCCAGCAGCCGTGGGGGGGTTCCTTTGCTAAGTGGCTACACCTTC. Translating it yields CASSRGGVPLLSGYTF.

The chain uses TRBV10-2 and TRBJ1-5; 9 bases fit TRBD1. V shed 5 bases and J 5 bases; nucleotides not matched to a gene: 1. CDR3 length: 13 residues. Germline V gene data show CDR1 as WSHSY and CDR2 as SAAADI. CDR3 protein: CASSRDRDQPQHF. For the CDR3, the DNA is TGCGCCAGCAGTAGGGACAGGGATCAGCCCCAGCATTTT.

The V and J genes are TRBV2 and TRBJ1-6, with D unresolved. From germline, CDR1 is SNHLY and CDR2 FYNNEI. The CDR3 spans 14 residues. V was pared by 3 bases and J by 13 bases, with 16 bases between. The CDR3 coding sequence is TGTGCCAGCAGTGACGGTTACGGACTTTTCCCCCTCCACTTT. It translates to CASSDGYGLFPLHF.

This clone was counted between two and nine times. CDR3 coding DNA: TGTGCCAGCAGCTTACAGGGGTTCGCAGGAAACACCATATATTTT. Translating gives CASSLQGFAGNTIYF. The J gene is TRBJ1-3, the V gene TRBV7-2, with a weak D call TRBD1 (6 bases). V was shortened by 2 bases and J by 4 bases, with 12 bases between the two germline ends. Germline-derived CDR1 and CDR2 are SGHTA and FQGNSA. This CDR3 has 15 amino acids.

The sample holds one count of this clone. The chain recombines TRBV30 with TRBJ2-1; TRBD2 is a possible D gene (7 bases). V was cut by 0 bases and J by 9 bases, with 15 bases left in between. Germline V gene data show CDR1 as GTSNPN and CDR2 as SVGIG (reference sequence). This CDR3 has 14 amino acids. CDR3 DNA sequence: TGTGCCTGGAGTGTAGGGGGGAGGGCGAGTGAGCAGTTCTTC. Translated, it gives CAWSVGGRASEQFF.